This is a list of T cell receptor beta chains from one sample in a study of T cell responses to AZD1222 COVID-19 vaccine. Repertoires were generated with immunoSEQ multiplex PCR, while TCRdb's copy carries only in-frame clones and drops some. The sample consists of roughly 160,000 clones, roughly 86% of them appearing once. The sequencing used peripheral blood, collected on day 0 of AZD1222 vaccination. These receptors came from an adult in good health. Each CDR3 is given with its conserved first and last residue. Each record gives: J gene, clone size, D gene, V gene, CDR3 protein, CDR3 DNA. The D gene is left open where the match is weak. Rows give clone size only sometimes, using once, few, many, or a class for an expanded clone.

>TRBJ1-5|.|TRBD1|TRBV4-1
CASSQRGREQGAGGNQPQHF
TGCGCCAGCAGCCAAAGGGGTCGAGAACAGGGGGCCGGTGGCAATCAGCCCCAGCATTTT
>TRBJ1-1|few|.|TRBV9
CASSVAGENGEAFF
TGTGCCAGCAGCGTAGCAGGGGAGAACGGTGAAGCTTTCTTT
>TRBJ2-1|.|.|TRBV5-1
CASSLQRRGKDEQFF
TGCGCCAGCAGCTTGCAGCGGAGGGGTAAAGATGAGCAGTTCTTC
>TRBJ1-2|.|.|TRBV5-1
CASSRGADGYTF
TGCGCCAGCAGTCGAGGGGCGGATGGCTACACCTTC
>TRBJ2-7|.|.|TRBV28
CASSSGQTYEQYF
TGTGCCAGCAGTTCAGGACAGACCTACGAGCAGTACTTC
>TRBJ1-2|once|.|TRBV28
CASSSGTTYGYTF
TGTGCCAGCAGTTCGGGGACAACTTATGGCTACACCTTC
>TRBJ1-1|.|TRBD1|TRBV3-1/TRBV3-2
CASSQDDRGRTEAFF
TGTGCCAGCAGCCAAGATGACAGGGGCCGCACTGAAGCTTTCTTT
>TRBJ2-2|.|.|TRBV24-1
CATSDSRDTGELFF
TGTGCCACCAGTGATTCCCGGGACACCGGGGAGCTGTTTTTT
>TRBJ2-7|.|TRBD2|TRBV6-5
CASSKGLAVSYEQYF
TGTGCCAGCAGTAAGGGACTAGCGGTATCCTACGAGCAGTACTTC
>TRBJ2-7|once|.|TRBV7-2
CASSLTAAYAYEQYF
TGTGCCAGCAGCTTAACCGCCGCATACGCCTACGAGCAGTACTTC
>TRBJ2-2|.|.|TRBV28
CASSSSPGLVTGELFF
TGTGCCAGCAGTTCGAGCCCCGGGTTGGTCACCGGGGAGCTGTTTTTT
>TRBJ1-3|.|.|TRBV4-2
CASSQRSGDSGNTIYF
TGTGCCAGCAGCCAACGCTCCGGGGACTCTGGAAACACCATATATTTT
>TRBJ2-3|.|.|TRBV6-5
CASSYDTSSTDTQYF
TGTGCCAGCAGTTACGACACCAGTAGCACAGATACGCAGTATTTT
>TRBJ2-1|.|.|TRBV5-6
CASSLWISDYNEQFF
TGTGCCAGCAGCTTGTGGATCTCAGATTACAATGAGCAGTTCTTC
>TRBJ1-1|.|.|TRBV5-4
CASSWGNGENTEAFF
TGTGCCAGCAGCTGGGGTAACGGTGAGAACACTGAAGCTTTCTTT
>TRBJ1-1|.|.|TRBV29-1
CSVEPPGYTEAFF
TGCAGCGTTGAACCGCCAGGATACACTGAAGCTTTCTTT
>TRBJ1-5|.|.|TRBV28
CASSFPGANQPQHF
TGTGCCAGCAGTTTCCCAGGGGCCAATCAGCCCCAGCATTTT
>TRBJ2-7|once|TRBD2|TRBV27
CASRGLAGVAHEQYF
TGTGCCAGCAGGGGACTAGCGGGAGTTGCCCACGAGCAGTACTTC
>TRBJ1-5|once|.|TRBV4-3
CASSQGVDSNQPQHF
TGCGCCAGCAGCCAAGGAGTGGACAGCAATCAGCCCCAGCATTTT
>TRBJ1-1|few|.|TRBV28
CASSESREVAFF
TGTGCCAGCAGCGAATCGAGGGAAGTAGCTTTCTTT
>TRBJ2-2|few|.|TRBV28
CASSYGHVGTGELFF
TGTGCCAGCAGTTACGGACATGTAGGCACCGGGGAGCTGTTTTTT
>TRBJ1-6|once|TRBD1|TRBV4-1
CASSQGTGRGSSPLHF
TGCGCCAGCAGCCAGGGGACAGGGAGGGGCAGTTCACCCCTCCACTTT
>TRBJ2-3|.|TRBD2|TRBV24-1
CATSDWAGGSRADTQYF
TGTGCCACCAGTGATTGGGCTGGCGGGAGCAGGGCAGATACGCAGTATTTT
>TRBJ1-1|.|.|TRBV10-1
CATNYTTRRDTEAFF
TGCGCCACCAATTACACTACGAGGCGCGACACTGAAGCTTTCTTT
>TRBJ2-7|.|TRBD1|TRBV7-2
CASSSRGPYEQYF
TGTGCCAGCAGTTCTAGGGGGCCCTACGAGCAGTACTTC
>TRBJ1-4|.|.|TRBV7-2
CASSLASPRWEEKLFF
TGTGCCAGCAGCTTAGCTAGTCCTAGGTGGGAAGAAAAACTGTTTTTT
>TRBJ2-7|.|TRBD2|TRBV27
CASSPQIGRLYEQYF
TGTGCCAGCAGCCCCCAAATCGGGAGGCTATACGAGCAGTACTTC
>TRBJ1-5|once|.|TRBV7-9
CASSLAGVPQPQHF
TGTGCCAGCAGCTTAGCGGGGGTACCGCAGCCCCAGCATTTT
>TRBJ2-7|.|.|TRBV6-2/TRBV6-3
CASSPGDEQYF
TGTGCCAGCAGTCCGGGTGACGAGCAGTACTTC
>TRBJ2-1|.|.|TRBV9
CASSVGADFYNEQFF
TGTGCCAGCAGCGTAGGTGCAGACTTCTACAATGAGCAGTTCTTC
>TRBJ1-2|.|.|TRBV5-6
CASSLKTAYGYTF
TGTGCCAGCAGCTTAAAAACTGCCTATGGCTACACCTTC
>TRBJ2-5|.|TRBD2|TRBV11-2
CASSTRTSSQETQYF
TGTGCCAGCAGCACCCGGACTAGTTCGCAAGAGACCCAGTACTTC
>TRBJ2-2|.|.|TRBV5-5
CASSPRASNTGELFF
TGTGCCAGCAGTCCCCGTGCTTCAAACACCGGGGAGCTGTTTTTT
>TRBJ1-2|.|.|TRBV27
CASRPTGINYGYTF
TGTGCCAGCAGACCTACAGGGATTAACTATGGCTACACCTTC
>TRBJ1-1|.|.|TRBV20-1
CSASGTRRIDTEAFF
TGCAGTGCTAGTGGGACTCGTAGGATAGACACTGAAGCTTTCTTT
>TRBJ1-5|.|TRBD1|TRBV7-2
CASSLLGQGAYPRNQPQHF
TGTGCCAGCAGCCTATTGGGACAGGGGGCCTACCCTCGGAATCAGCCCCAGCATTTT
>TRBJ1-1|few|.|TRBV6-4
CANSKVLVGRQNTEAFF
TGTGCCAACTCAAAGGTACTTGTGGGACGCCAAAACACTGAAGCTTTCTTT
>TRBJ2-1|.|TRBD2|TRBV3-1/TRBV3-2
CASSPHNQRGGRGEQFF
TGTGCCAGCAGCCCCCATAACCAGCGGGGGGGCCGCGGTGAGCAGTTCTTC
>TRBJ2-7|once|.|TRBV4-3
CASSRDMAGEQYF
TGCGCCAGCAGCCGGGACATGGCGGGAGAGCAGTACTTC
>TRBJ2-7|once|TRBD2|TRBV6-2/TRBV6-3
CASSSLTSGSYEQYF
TGTGCCAGCAGTTCCCTAACTAGCGGGAGTTACGAGCAGTACTTC
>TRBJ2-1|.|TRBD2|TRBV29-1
CSGRNSGRAVTEQFF
TGCAGCGGACGAAATAGCGGGAGGGCCGTCACTGAGCAGTTCTTC
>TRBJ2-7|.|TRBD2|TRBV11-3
CAGETSGRGEQYF
TGTGCCGGGGAGACTAGCGGGAGGGGAGAGCAGTACTTC
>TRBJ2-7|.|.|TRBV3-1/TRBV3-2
CASSQGRGLNEQYF
TGTGCCAGCAGCCAAGGTAGGGGTTTGAACGAGCAGTACTTC